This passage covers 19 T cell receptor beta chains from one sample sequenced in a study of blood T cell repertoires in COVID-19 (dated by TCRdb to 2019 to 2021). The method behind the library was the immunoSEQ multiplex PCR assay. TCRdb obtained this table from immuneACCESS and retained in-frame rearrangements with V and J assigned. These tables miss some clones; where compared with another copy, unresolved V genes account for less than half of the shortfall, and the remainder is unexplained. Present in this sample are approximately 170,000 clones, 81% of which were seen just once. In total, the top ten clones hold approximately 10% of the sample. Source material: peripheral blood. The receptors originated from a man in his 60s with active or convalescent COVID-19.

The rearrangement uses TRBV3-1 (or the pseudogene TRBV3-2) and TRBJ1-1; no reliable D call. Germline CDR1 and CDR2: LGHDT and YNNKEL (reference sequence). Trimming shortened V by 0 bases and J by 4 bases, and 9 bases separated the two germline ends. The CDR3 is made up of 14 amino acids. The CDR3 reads CASSQDLATTEAFF. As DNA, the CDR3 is TGTGCCAGCAGCCAAGATCTGGCAACCACTGAAGCTTTCTTT.

CDR3 region: CASSALRGPYEQYF. In DNA, the CDR3 is TGTGCCAGCAGTGCTCTCAGGGGGCCCTACGAGCAGTACTTC. The V gene is TRBV2, the J gene TRBJ2-7; 8 bases agree with TRBD1. Germline lookup yields CDR1 SNHLY and CDR2 FYNNEI. The CDR3 length is 14 residues. J was trimmed by 2 bases and V by 4 bases; bases with no gene match: 4.

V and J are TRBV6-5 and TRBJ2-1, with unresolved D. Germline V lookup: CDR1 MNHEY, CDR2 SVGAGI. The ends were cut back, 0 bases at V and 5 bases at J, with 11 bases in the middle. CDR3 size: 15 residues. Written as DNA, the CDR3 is TGTGCCAGCAGTTACTCGAGAAACCCACACAATGAGCAGTTCTTC. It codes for CASSYSRNPHNEQFF.

The CDR3 nucleotides are TGTGCCAGCAGTTTACAAGTTCGAGGCCAACAAGAGTATTTT. Translated, it gives CASSLQVRGQQEYF. The rearrangement uses TRBV28 and TRBJ2-3; D remains unclear. Trimming shortened V by 2 bases and J by 13 bases, and 19 bases separated the two germline ends. Germline-derived CDR1 and CDR2 are MDHEN and SYDVKM. The length of the CDR3 is 14 residues.

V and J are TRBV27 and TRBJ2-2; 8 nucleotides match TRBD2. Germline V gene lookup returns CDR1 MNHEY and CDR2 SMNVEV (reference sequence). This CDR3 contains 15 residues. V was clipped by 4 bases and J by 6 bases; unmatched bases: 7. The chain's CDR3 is CASSSGTRVSGELFF. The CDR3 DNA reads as TGTGCCAGCAGTTCCGGGACTAGAGTTTCCGGGGAGCTGTTTTTT.

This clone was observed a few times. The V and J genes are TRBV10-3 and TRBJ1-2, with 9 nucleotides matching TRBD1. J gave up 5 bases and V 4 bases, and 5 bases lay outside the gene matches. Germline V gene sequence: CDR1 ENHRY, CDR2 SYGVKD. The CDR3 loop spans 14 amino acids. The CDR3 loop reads CAISGGGQGYGYTF. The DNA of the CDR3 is TGTGCCATCAGTGGCGGGGGACAGGGATATGGCTACACCTTC.

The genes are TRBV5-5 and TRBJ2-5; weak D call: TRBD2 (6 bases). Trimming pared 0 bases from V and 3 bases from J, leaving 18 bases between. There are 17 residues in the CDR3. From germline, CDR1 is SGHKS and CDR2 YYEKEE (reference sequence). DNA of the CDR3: TGTGCCAGCAGCTTGGGGGTCGGGGGTTTTCGGGAAGAGACCCAGTACTTC. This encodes CASSLGVGGFREETQYF.

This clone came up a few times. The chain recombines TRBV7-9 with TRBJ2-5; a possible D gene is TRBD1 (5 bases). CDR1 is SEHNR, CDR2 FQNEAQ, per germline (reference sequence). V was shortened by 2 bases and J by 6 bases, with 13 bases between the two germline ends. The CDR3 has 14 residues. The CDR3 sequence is CASSLIQEGKTQYF. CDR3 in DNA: TGTGCCAGCAGCTTAATACAGGAAGGGAAGACCCAGTACTTC.

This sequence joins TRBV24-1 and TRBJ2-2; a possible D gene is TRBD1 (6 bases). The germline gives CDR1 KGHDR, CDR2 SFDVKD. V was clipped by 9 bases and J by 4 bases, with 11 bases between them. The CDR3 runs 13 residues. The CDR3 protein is CATGWGLTGELFF. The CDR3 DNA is TGTGCCACCGGGTGGGGGCTCACCGGGGAGCTGTTTTTT.

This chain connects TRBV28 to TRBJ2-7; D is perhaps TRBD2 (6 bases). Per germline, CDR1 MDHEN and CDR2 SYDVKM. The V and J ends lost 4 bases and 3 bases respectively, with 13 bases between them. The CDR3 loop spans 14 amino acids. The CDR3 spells CASSWGTGNYEQYF. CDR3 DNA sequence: TGTGCCAGCAGTTGGGGGACTGGAAACTACGAGCAGTACTTC.

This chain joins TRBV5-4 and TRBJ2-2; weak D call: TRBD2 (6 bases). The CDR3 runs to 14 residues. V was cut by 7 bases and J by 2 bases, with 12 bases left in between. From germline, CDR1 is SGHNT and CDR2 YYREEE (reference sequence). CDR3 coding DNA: TGTGCCAGCCCCGGCGGGGATAACACCGGGGAGCTGTTTTTT. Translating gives CASPGGDNTGELFF.

The CDR3 reads CASMASGGQETQYF. The DNA for the CDR3 is TGTGCCAGCATGGCTAGCGGGGGCCAAGAGACCCAGTACTTC. The rearrangement uses TRBV2 and TRBJ2-5, with 10 bases identical to TRBD2. Germline trimming cut 7 bases from V and 1 base from J; bases unmatched to any gene: 3. This CDR3 region has 14 residues. The germline CDR1 and CDR2 sequences are SNHLY and FYNNEI. The variable domain in full, completed from reference TRBV2 and TRBJ2-5, reads EPEVTQTPSHQVTQMGQEVILRCVPISNHLYFYWYRQILGQKVEFLVSFYNNEISEKSEIFDDQFSVERPDGSNFTLKIRSTKLEDSAMYFCASMASGGQETQYFGPGTRLLVL.

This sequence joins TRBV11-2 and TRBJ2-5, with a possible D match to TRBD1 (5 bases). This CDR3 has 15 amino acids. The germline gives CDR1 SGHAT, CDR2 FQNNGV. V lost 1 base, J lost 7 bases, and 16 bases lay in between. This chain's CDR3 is CASSLGGGKQATQYF. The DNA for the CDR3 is TGTGCCAGCAGCTTAGGGGGTGGAAAACAGGCGACCCAGTACTTC. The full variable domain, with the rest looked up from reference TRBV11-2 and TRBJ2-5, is EAGVAQSPRYKIIEKRQSVAFWCNPISGHATLYWYQQILGQGPKLLIQFQNNGVVDDSQLPKDRFSAERLKGVDSTLKIQPAKLEDSAVYLCASSLGGGKQATQYFGPGTRLLVL.

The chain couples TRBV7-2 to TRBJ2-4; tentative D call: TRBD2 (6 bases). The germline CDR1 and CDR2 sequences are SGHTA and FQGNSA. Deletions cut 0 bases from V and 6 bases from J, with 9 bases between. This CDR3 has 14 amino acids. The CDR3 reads CASSLAGGGNIQYF. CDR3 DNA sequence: TGTGCCAGCAGCTTAGCGGGAGGAGGAAACATTCAGTACTTC.

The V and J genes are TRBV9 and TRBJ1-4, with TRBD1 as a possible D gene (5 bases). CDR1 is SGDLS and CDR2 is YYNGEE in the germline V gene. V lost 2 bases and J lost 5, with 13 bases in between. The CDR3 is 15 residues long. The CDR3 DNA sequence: TGTGCCAGCAGCGTTATGGGGGGTTCGAATGAAAAACTGTTTTTT. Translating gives CASSVMGGSNEKLFF.

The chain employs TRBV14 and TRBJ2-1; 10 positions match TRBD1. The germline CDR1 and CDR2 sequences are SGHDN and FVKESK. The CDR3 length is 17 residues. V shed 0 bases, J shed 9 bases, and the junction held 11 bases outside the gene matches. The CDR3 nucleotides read TGTGCCAGCAGCCAAGACCGGGACAGGGGCTTTCAGGTTGAGCAGTTCTTC. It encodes CASSQDRDRGFQVEQFF.

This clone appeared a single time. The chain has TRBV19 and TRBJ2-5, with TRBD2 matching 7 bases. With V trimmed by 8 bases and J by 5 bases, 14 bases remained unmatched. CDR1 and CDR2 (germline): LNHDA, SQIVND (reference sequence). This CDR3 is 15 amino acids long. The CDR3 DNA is TGTGCCAGTTCCCCCGCCTCTAGCGGTGCTGAGACCCAGTACTTC. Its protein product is CASSPASSGAETQYF.

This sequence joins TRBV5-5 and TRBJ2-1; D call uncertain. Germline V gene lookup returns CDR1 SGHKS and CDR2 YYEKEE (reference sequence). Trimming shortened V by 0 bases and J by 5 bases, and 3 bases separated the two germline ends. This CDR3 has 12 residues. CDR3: CASSLGHNEQFF. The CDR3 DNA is TGTGCCAGCAGCTTGGGGCACAATGAGCAGTTCTTC.

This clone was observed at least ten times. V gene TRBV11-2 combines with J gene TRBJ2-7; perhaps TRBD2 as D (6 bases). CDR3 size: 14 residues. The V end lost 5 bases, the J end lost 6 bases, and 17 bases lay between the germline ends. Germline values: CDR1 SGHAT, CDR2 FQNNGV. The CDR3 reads CASSGVSSAVEQYF. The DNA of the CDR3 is TGTGCCAGCAGCGGGGTATCTAGCGCTGTCGAGCAGTACTTC.